The entry below gives a single T cell receptor (beta chain) sequence along with its context. The antigen is not known. V gave up 1 base and J gave up 5 bases; unmatched junction bases: 7. The CDR3 covers 16 residues. Germline CDR1 SEHNR, CDR2 FQNEAQ (reference sequence). The table came from immunoSEQ multiplex PCR; TCRdb's copy has only in-frame clones and leaves some out. Of about 2 million clones listed, 85% to 95% are singletons. Cells designated naive CD8 were CD45RO-negative and were positively selected for CCR7, with terminally differentiated effector memory CD45RA+ cells excluded. These data come from a study of shared clonotypes between healthy human individuals. General study points: Some clonotypes were shared by all four sorted-subset donors, while others were not shared. The non-shared ones had lower generation probabilities than the shared ones.

Material for sequencing was naive CD8+ T cells sorted from blood. This chain connects TRBV7-9 to TRBJ2-2, with TRBD1 matching 7 bases. This receptor was obtained from a man aged 18 to 29 in good health. The CDR3 loop reads CASSLGAGGRTGELFF. CDR3 in DNA: TGTGCCAGCAGCTTAGGAGCAGGGGGTCGAACCGGGGAGCTGTTTTTT.